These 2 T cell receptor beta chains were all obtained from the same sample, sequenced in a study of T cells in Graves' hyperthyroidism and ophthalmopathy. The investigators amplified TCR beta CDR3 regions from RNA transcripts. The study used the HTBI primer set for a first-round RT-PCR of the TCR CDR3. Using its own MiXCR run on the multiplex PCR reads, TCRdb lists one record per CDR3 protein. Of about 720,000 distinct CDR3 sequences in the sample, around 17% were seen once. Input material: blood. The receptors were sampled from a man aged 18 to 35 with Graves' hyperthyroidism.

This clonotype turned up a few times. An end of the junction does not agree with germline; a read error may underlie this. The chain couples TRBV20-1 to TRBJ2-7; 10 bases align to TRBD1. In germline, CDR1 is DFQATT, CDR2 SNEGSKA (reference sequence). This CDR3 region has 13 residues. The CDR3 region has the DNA TGCAGTGCTATCCGGGACAGGGGTGACGAGCAGCACTTC. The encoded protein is CSAIRDRGDEQHF.

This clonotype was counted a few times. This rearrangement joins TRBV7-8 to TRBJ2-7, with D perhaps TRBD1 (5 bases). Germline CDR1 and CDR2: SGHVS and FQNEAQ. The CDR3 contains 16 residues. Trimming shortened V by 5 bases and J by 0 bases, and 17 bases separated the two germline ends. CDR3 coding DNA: TGTGCCAGCAGCCCACCAGGGCGGACCCGCTCCTACGAGCAGTACTTC. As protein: CASSPPGRTRSYEQYF.